This T cell receptor beta chain was observed in a study of response to subunit inactivated influenza vaccine. TCRdb processed the RT-PCR reads anew with MiXCR; each CDR3 protein has one entry. The profile shows some 520,000 distinct CDR3 sequences, about 17% of them singletons. The V gene lost 7 bases and the J gene lost 9 bases, with 19 bases spanning the gap. CDR3 length equals 13 residues. Per the germline V gene, CDR1 is DFQATT and CDR2 is SNEGSKA (reference sequence). The TCR originated in a man aged 50 to 69 who received an inactivated influenza vaccine. The sample in question was CD4+ T cells sorted from PBMCs, obtained around 25 months after vaccination. The J gene is TRBJ2-1, the V gene TRBV20-1; D perhaps matches TRBD1 (6 bases). The CDR3 nucleotides are TGCAGTGGACCCCGGTTGGCAGGGGTTGAGCAGTTCTTC. Its translation is CSGPRLAGVEQFF.